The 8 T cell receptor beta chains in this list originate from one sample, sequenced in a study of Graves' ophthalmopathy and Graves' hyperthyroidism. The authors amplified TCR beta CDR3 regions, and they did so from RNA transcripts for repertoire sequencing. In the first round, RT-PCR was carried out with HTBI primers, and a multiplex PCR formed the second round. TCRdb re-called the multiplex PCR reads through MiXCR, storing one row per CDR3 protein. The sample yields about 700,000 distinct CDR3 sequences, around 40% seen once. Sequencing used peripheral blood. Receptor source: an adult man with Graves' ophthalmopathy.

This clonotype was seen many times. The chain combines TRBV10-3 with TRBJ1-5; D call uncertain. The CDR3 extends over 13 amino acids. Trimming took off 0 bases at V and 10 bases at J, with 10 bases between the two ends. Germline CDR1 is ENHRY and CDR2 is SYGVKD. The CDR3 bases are TGTGCCATCAGTGAGTCTCTACAGATTCCCCAGCATTTT. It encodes CAISESLQIPQHF.

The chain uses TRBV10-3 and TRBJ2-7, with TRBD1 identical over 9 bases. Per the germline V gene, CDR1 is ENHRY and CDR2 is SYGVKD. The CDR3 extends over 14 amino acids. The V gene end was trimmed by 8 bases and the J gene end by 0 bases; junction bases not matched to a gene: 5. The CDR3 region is CAIAPGQGSYEQYF. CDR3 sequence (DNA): TGTGCCATCGCACCGGGACAGGGCTCCTACGAGCAGTACTTC.

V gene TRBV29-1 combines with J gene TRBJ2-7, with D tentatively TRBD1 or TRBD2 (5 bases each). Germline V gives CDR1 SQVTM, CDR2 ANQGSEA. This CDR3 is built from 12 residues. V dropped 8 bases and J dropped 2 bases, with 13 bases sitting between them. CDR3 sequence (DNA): TGCAGCATCCGGGACGGGGCCTACGAGCAGTACTTC. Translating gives CSIRDGAYEQYF.

CDR3 in DNA: TGTGCCAGCAGTAGGAAAGGGTATAGCAATCAGCCCCAGCATTTT. Protein product: CASSRKGYSNQPQHF. V is TRBV6-6 and J is TRBJ1-5; D unresolved. V was clipped by 5 bases and J by 0 bases, with 11 bases between them. The CDR3 covers 15 residues. CDR1 and CDR2 from the germline V gene are MNHNY and SVGAGI (reference sequence).

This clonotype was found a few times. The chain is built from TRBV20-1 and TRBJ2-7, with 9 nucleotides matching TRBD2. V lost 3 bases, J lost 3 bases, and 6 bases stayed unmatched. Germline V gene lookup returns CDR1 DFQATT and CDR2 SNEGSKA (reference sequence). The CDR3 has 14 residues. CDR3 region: CSARLAGRDYEQYF. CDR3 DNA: TGCAGTGCTAGGCTAGCGGGACGGGACTACGAGCAGTACTTC.

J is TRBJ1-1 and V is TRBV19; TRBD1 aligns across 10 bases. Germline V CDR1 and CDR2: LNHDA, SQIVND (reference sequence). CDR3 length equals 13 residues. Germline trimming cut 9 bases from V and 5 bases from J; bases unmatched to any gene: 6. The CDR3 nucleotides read TGTGCCAGCAGGTTGGACAGGGGGACTGAAGCTTTCTTT. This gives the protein CASRLDRGTEAFF.

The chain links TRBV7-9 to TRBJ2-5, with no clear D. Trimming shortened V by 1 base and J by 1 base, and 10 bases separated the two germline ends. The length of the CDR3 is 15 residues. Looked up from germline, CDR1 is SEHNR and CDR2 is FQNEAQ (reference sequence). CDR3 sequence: CASSLEGPLQETQYF. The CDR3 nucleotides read TGTGCCAGCAGCTTAGAAGGCCCACTCCAAGAGACCCAGTACTTC.

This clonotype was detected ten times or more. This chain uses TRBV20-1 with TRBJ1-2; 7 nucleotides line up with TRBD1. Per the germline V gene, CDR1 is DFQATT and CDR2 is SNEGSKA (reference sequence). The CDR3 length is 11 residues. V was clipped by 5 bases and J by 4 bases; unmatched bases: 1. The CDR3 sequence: CSAGDSYGYTF. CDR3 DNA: TGCAGTGCTGGGGACAGCTATGGCTACACCTTC.